These T cell receptor beta chains were read from a single sample in a study of blood T cell repertoires in COVID-19. Profiling relied on immunoSEQ multiplex PCR, and the TCRdb table lists in-frame clones only, not all of them. The table shows around 100,000 clones, with roughly 92% occurring only once. Material for sequencing was peripheral blood. The receptors here all came from a man aged 45 to 65 with active COVID-19. Each CDR3 is given with its conserved first and last residue. A D gene is named only where the DNA matches it firmly. The size entry is marked missing in some rows and otherwise reads once, few, many or a size class.

TRBD1	15	TRBJ1-2	.	TRBV18	TGTGCCAGCTCACCATTAAGTGGGACAGGAGATGGCTACACCTTC	CASSPLSGTGDGYTF
TRBD1	13	TRBJ2-7	.	TRBV12-3/TRBV12-4	TGTGCCAGCAACCACGACAGGGGCTACGAGCAGTACTTC	CASNHDRGYEQYF
TRBD1	13	TRBJ2-7	.	TRBV29-1	TGCAGCGCATCAGGGACAGGCACGAGCGAGCAGTACTTC	CSASGTGTSEQYF
TRBD1	15	TRBJ1-1	.	TRBV5-4	TGTGCCAGCAGCTTGTTAGGACAGGGCTTCTCTGAAGCTTTCTTT	CASSLLGQGFSEAFF
.	12	TRBJ2-1	.	TRBV18	TGTGCCAGCTCAACTCAGGATCGGGGGCAGTTCTTC	CASSTQDRGQFF
.	13	TRBJ2-3	.	TRBV30	TGTGCCTGGAGTCCAGGCTCTGGGGATACGCAGTATTTT	CAWSPGSGDTQYF
.	15	TRBJ1-1	.	TRBV7-2	TGTGCCAGCAGCGTAGCGGGGGCGGGGAACACTGAAGCTTTCTTT	CASSVAGAGNTEAFF
.	13	TRBJ2-7	once	TRBV13	TGTGCCAGCAGCTACCAAGACAGTCACGAGCAGTACTTC	CASSYQDSHEQYF
.	16	TRBJ2-1	.	TRBV24-1	TGTGCCACCAGTGATTCGCGGCGGGCGAGCTACAATGAGCAGTTCTTC	CATSDSRRASYNEQFF
TRBD1	15	TRBJ1-5	.	TRBV5-5	TGTGCCAGCAGCGCGGGCGGGACAGGTAATCAGCCCCAGCATTTT	CASSAGGTGNQPQHF
TRBD2	18	TRBJ2-6	.	TRBV5-4	TGTGCCAGCAGCTTGGTGGCGGGGGGAGGTCCTGGGGCCAACGTCCTGACTTTC	CASSLVAGGGPGANVLTF
TRBD2	15	TRBJ2-7	few	TRBV4-1	TGCGCCAGCAGCCAACTGACTAGCGCGGTCTACGAGCAGTACTTC	CASSQLTSAVYEQYF
.	15	TRBJ2-7	.	TRBV3-1/TRBV3-2	TGTGCCAGCAGCCAAAACCCTACGAGCTCCTACGAGCAGTACTTC	CASSQNPTSSYEQYF
TRBD2	15	TRBJ2-5	.	TRBV28	TGTGCCAGCAGTTTTGAGCGGGAGGGCCGAGAGACCCAGTACTTC	CASSFEREGRETQYF
.	14	TRBJ2-5	.	TRBV10-3	TGTGCCATCAGTGAGTCGAGCCTTTTAGAGACCCAGTACTTC	CAISESSLLETQYF
TRBD1	15	TRBJ1-1	.	TRBV10-2	TGCGCCAGCAGTGATTACAGGGGAGGAGACACTGAAGCTTTCTTT	CASSDYRGGDTEAFF
TRBD2	14	TRBJ2-1	.	TRBV11-3	TGTGCCAGCAGAGTACGGAGGGAGGGCAATGAGCAGTTCTTC	CASRVRREGNEQFF
.	13	TRBJ1-2	.	TRBV9	TGTGCCAGCAGTCGACCTTCGACATATGGCTACACCTTC	CASSRPSTYGYTF
TRBD2	15	TRBJ2-7	.	TRBV6-6	TGTGCCAGCAGTAAGGGACGGGGGGGGTCCTACGAGCAGTACTTC	CASSKGRGGSYEQYF
.	14	TRBJ1-3	.	TRBV18	TGTGCCAGCTCACCCTCTAGCTCTGGAAACACCATATATTTT	CASSPSSSGNTIYF
TRBD1	17	TRBJ1-3	.	TRBV7-9	TGTGCCAGCAGCAAGCTCCCAGGGACAGGGGACGGAAACACCATATATTTT	CASSKLPGTGDGNTIYF
.	15	TRBJ1-6	.	TRBV9	TGTGCCAGCAGTGAAGCGGCAGTAACCAATTCACCCCTCCACTTT	CASSEAAVTNSPLHF
.	15	TRBJ2-1	.	TRBV19	TGTGCCAGTAGTAAGGCGGGGAACTCCTACAATGAGCAGTTCTTC	CASSKAGNSYNEQFF
.	12	TRBJ1-1	.	TRBV10-3	TGTGCCATCAGTGATGACAATTTGGCGAGATGGTGG	CAISDDNLARWW
.	16	TRBJ2-1	.	TRBV4-1	TGCGCCAGCAGCCAAGATCGGACGGGGGGCCAAAATGAGCAGTTCTTC	CASSQDRTGGQNEQFF
.	14	TRBJ2-3	.	TRBV15	TGTGCCACCAGCAGAGAACCTATTGGAGATACGCAGTATTTT	CATSREPIGDTQYF
TRBD1	15	TRBJ2-7	.	TRBV5-6	TGTGCCAGCAGCGTCTACAGGGGGCCTGACTACGAGCAGTACTTC	CASSVYRGPDYEQYF
TRBD1	15	TRBJ2-1	.	TRBV11-3	TGTGCCAGCAGCCACCGGGACAGGGTACACAATGAGCAGTTCTTC	CASSHRDRVHNEQFF
TRBD1	14	TRBJ1-1	.	TRBV3-1/TRBV3-2	TGTGCCAGCAGCCGACAGGGATGGAACACTGAAGCTTTCTTT	CASSRQGWNTEAFF
.	13	TRBJ2-5	once	TRBV10-1	TGCGCCAGCAGCGAGGACGGGGAAGAGACCCAGTACTTC	CASSEDGEETQYF
.	14	TRBJ2-5	.	TRBV7-9	TGTGCCAGCAGCTTAGCCCCTATGGAAGAGACCCAGTACTTC	CASSLAPMEETQYF
.	12	TRBJ2-7	.	TRBV7-9	TGTGCCAGCAGCTTAATGGCTTACGAGCAGTACTTC	CASSLMAYEQYF
.	15	TRBJ1-4	.	TRBV5-1	TGCGCCAGCAGCGCGGAGGGGCCGGGTGCGGGGAAACTGTTTTTT	CASSAEGPGAGKLFF
TRBD1	18	TRBJ1-1	.	TRBV19	TGTGCCAGTATAACAGTCAATCACGGCGGGACAGGGGACACTGAAGCTTTCTTT	CASITVNHGGTGDTEAFF
.	16	TRBJ1-6	.	TRBV18	TGTGCCAGCTCACCACCGATAGGACAGAATAATTCACCCCTCCACTTT	CASSPPIGQNNSPLHF
TRBD1	14	TRBJ1-1	.	TRBV28	TGTGCCAGCACGGACAGGGGCCCACACACTGAAGCTTTCTTT	CASTDRGPHTEAFF
TRBD2	16	TRBJ2-3	.	TRBV3-1/TRBV3-2	TGTGCCAGCAGCCACCCCAGCGGGAGCGGGGCAGATACGCAGTATTTT	CASSHPSGSGADTQYF
TRBD2	16	TRBJ2-1	.	TRBV27	TGTGCCAGCAGTTCCCTCCTCAGCGGGATATACAATGAGCAGTTCTTC	CASSSLLSGIYNEQFF
.	14	TRBJ1-3	.	TRBV6-5	TGTGCCAGCGGCACAGCCTACTCTGGAAACACCATATATTTT	CASGTAYSGNTIYF
.	13	TRBJ2-3	.	TRBV15	TGTGCCACCAGCAGAGATCCCTTAGATACGCAGTATTTT	CATSRDPLDTQYF
TRBD1	18	TRBJ2-1	.	TRBV19	TGTGCCAGTAGTAGTAGACCCGGGACAGACCTTTTCTACAATGAGCAGTTCTTC	CASSSRPGTDLFYNEQFF
TRBD2	16	TRBJ2-1	once	TRBV5-1	TGCGCCAGCAGCTTGACTAGCGGGAGCTCCTACAATGAGCAGTTCTTC	CASSLTSGSSYNEQFF
TRBD1	15	TRBJ1-6	.	TRBV5-8	TGTGCCAGCAGCGCGGACAGGGTAGAAAATTCACCCCTCCACTTT	CASSADRVENSPLHF
.	14	TRBJ1-5	.	TRBV6-2/TRBV6-3	TGTGCCAGCAGCCCTGGACAGTATGGCCAGCCCCAGCATTTT	CASSPGQYGQPQHF
.	15	TRBJ2-5	.	TRBV7-2	TGTGCCAGCAGCTTAGTCGGCGGCTGGCAAGAGACCCAGTACTTC	CASSLVGGWQETQYF
.	12	TRBJ2-1	.	TRBV11-3	TGTGCCAGCAGCTTTGTACCTATTGAGCAGTTCTTC	CASSFVPIEQFF
TRBD1	19	TRBJ1-1	.	TRBV6-2/TRBV6-3	TGTGCCAGCAGTTTCCCCGACCCCACGGACAGGGCCATGAACACTGAAGCTTTCTTT	CASSFPDPTDRAMNTEAFF
.	14	TRBJ1-1	.	TRBV19	TGTGCCAGGTTAATAGGTGGGGCCCTCACTGAAGCTTTCTTT	CARLIGGALTEAFF
.	15	TRBJ1-5	.	TRBV11-2	TGTGCCAGCAGCTTAGGCAGACAACGCAATCAGCCCCAGCATTTT	CASSLGRQRNQPQHF
TRBD1	13	TRBJ2-1	.	TRBV7-9	TGTGCCAGCAGCCCGAAACAGGGGAATGAGCAGTTCTTC	CASSPKQGNEQFF
.	15	TRBJ1-1	.	TRBV2	TGTGCCAGCAGTGTTCGCGATAGTAGGAACACTGAAGCTTTCTTT	CASSVRDSRNTEAFF
TRBD1	16	TRBJ2-7	.	TRBV7-8	TGTGCCAGCAGCGACTACAGGGGGTTAGCCAACTACGAGCAGTACTTC	CASSDYRGLANYEQYF
TRBD1	16	TRBJ2-1	.	TRBV5-1	TGCGCCAGCAGCCGCCCGGGACAGGGGGCTACTAATGAGCAGTTCTTC	CASSRPGQGATNEQFF
TRBD2	15	TRBJ2-1	.	TRBV27	TGTGCCAGCAGTGGTAGCGGGAGACCCGACAATGAGCAGTTCTTC	CASSGSGRPDNEQFF
TRBD2	15	TRBJ2-3	.	TRBV5-1	TGCGCCAGCAGCCGAGGACTAGTCGGCACAGATACGCAGTATTTT	CASSRGLVGTDTQYF
.	16	TRBJ1-2	few	TRBV5-4	TGTGCCAGCAGCTTGCCTACTTTGGGGCAGGGCGATGGCTACACCTTC	CASSLPTLGQGDGYTF
.	13	TRBJ2-1	.	TRBV27	TGTGCCAGCAGTTTACTGGGGGGTTGGGAGCAGTTCTTC	CASSLLGGWEQFF
.	15	TRBJ1-2	.	TRBV18	TGTGCCAGCTCTCCCAATAAAGAGGGGGTAAGCGGCTACACCTTC	CASSPNKEGVSGYTF
TRBD2	16	TRBJ2-5	.	TRBV6-5	TGTGCCAGCAGTTACTCGAACGGCGGGGGGGCGGAGACCCAGTACTTC	CASSYSNGGGAETQYF
TRBD2	16	TRBJ2-2	.	TRBV24-1	TGTGCCACCAGTGTCCCTAGCGGGGCGAACACCGGGGAGCTGTTTTTT	CATSVPSGANTGELFF